The source of this T cell receptor (beta chain) is a study of blood T cell repertoires in COVID-19. Study-wide background: Whether acute or convalescent, the COVID-19 samples came from the United States, Italy and Spain. The analysed material was cDNA or gDNA that came from T cells, B-cell-depleted T cells, or PBMCs.

V trimming: 1 base; J trimming: 4 bases; junction bases outside the gene matches: 3. The germline V gene encodes CDR1 LNHNV and CDR2 YYDKDF (reference sequence). The CDR3 consists of 16 residues. Original methodology: Amplification from reference gene primers served as the basis for estimated nucleated cell counts. Only in-frame clones appear in the TCRdb table, and some are missing; sequencing was by immunoSEQ multiplex PCR. V and J calls and clone size are copied from that table; D and trimming were computed from the DNA. This sample has about 180,000 clones; approximately 80% occur once, and the top ten carry around 6.8%.

Sequencing was done on a sample of peripheral blood. This TCR was recovered from a human donor in a cohort sampled during active COVID-19. The rearrangement joins TRBV15 to TRBJ2-1; 11 bases fit TRBD2. The CDR3 sequence is CATSRAGLAEYNEQFF. DNA for the CDR3: TGTGCCACCAGCAGAGCGGGACTAGCGGAATACAATGAGCAGTTCTTC.